A single sample gave rise to the 30 T cell receptor beta chains below, sequenced in a study of T cell changes during pregnancy in multiple sclerosis. The repertoire was sequenced with immunoSEQ multiplex PCR; TCRdb's copy has only in-frame clones and lacks some. The sample lists roughly 56,000 clones, more than 80% seen once, with around 0.5% in the top ten. This specimen consisted of CD4+ T cells from peripheral blood mononuclear cells, obtained after pregnancy. The receptor set was obtained from a female donor in good health, enrolled as a control in a pregnancy study.

This chain joins TRBV30 and TRBJ1-3; D is unclear. The CDR3 contains 13 residues. Trimming left V 3 bases short and J 0 bases short, with 6 bases between. The V gene's germline CDR1 is GTSNPN and CDR2 SVGIG (reference sequence). The CDR3 sequence: CAWRFNSGNTIYF. The CDR3 nucleotides read TGTGCCTGGAGGTTCAACTCTGGAAACACCATATATTTT.

The J gene is TRBJ2-1, the V gene TRBV5-4, with no clear D. Germline lookup yields CDR1 SGHNT and CDR2 YYREEE (reference sequence). The CDR3 has 15 amino acids. V was clipped by 1 base and J by 5 bases, with 13 bases between them. CDR3 in amino acids: CASSLSLARDNEQFF. CDR3 nucleotides: TGTGCCAGCAGCTTGAGCTTAGCCAGAGACAATGAGCAGTTCTTC.

The chain combines TRBV11-2 with TRBJ1-1; no clear D. Per the germline V gene, CDR1 is SGHAT and CDR2 is FQNNGV. The CDR3 spans 14 residues. The germline V and J ends were trimmed by 0 bases and 4 bases, with 9 bases remaining between them. The CDR3 DNA reads TGTGCCAGCAGCTTAGAGGCTGGTACCACTGAAGCTTTCTTT. Translated: CASSLEAGTTEAFF.

The genes are TRBV2 and TRBJ2-7, with 8 positions matching TRBD1. After removal of 5 bases from V and 6 bases from J, the junction contained 6 bases not matched to a gene. From germline, CDR1 is SNHLY and CDR2 FYNNEI. This CDR3 spans 13 amino acids. CDR3 DNA: TGTGCCAGCAGTTCTCGGACAGGGAGCGAGCAGTACTTC. Amino acids: CASSSRTGSEQYF.

The rearrangement links TRBV19 to TRBJ1-4, with D perhaps matching TRBD1 (5 bases). V was clipped by 3 bases and J by 0 bases, with 8 bases between them. Germline loops: CDR1 LNHDA, CDR2 SQIVND (reference sequence). The CDR3 totals 15 residues. The CDR3 bases are TGTGCCAGTAGTATGGGGCGTACAACTAATGAAAAACTGTTTTTT. Amino acid sequence: CASSMGRTTNEKLFF. The whole variable domain, filled in from reference TRBV19 and TRBJ1-4, reads DGGITQSPKYLFRKEGQNVTLSCEQNLNHDAMYWYRQDPGQGLRLIYYSQIVNDFQKGDIAEGYSVSREKKESFPLTVTSAQKNPTAFYLCASSMGRTTNEKLFFGSGTQLSVL.

J is TRBJ1-2 and V is TRBV14; TRBD1 is a possible D gene (6 bases). CDR1 is SGHDN, CDR2 FVKESK, per germline. This CDR3 comprises 12 residues. The ends were cut back, 4 bases at V and 9 bases at J, with 12 bases in the middle. CDR3 sequence (DNA): TGTGCCAGCAGCCTTATCGGGGACAGCTACACCTTC. Its protein product is CASSLIGDSYTF.

J is TRBJ1-2 and V is TRBV19; D is unclear. The V gene's germline CDR1 is LNHDA and CDR2 SQIVND (reference sequence). Deletions cut 3 bases from V and 3 bases from J, with 11 bases between. The CDR3 is 14 residues long. This CDR3 reads CASSILPTDYGYTF. The CDR3 nucleotides are TGTGCCAGTAGTATCCTCCCCACGGACTATGGCTACACCTTC.

The chain joins TRBV4-2 to TRBJ2-3; 7 bases are shared with TRBD2. Losses at the gene ends were 8 bases for V and 1 base for J; bases not matched to a gene: 3. The germline V gene has CDR1 LGHNA and CDR2 YNFKEQ. The CDR3 loop spans 13 amino acids. The CDR3 bases are TGTGCCAGCGTGGGGGGGGGCACAGATACGCAGTATTTT. Its translation is CASVGGGTDTQYF.

V usage is TRBV19 and J usage is TRBJ1-2; the D gene is possibly TRBD1 (5 bases). The CDR3 is 16 amino acids. CDR1 is LNHDA and CDR2 is SQIVND in the germline V gene (reference sequence). Trimming took off 6 bases at V and 0 bases at J, with 17 bases between the two ends. The CDR3 DNA follows: TGTGCCAGTAGCTCCCGGGGGAGCAGATCTAACTATGGCTACACCTTC. Its protein is CASSSRGSRSNYGYTF. Together with reference TRBV19 and TRBJ1-2, the CDR3 gives the full variable domain: DGGITQSPKYLFRKEGQNVTLSCEQNLNHDAMYWYRQDPGQGLRLIYYSQIVNDFQKGDIAEGYSVSREKKESFPLTVTSAQKNPTAFYLCASSSRGSRSNYGYTFGSGTRLTVV.

As regards this clone: The same CDR3 is also encoded by other DNA sequences in this sample. This chain joins TRBV6-5 and TRBJ1-5; weak D call: TRBD1 (6 bases). Germline-derived CDR1 and CDR2 are MNHEY and SVGAGI. Trimming removed 5 bases at V and 4 bases at J, with 9 bases between. CDR3 length: 13 residues. The CDR3 nucleotides are TGTGCCAGCAGTGGACAGCAAAATCAGCCCCAGCATTTT. This sequence encodes CASSGQQNQPQHF.

This chain connects TRBV5-1 to TRBJ2-7; possibly TRBD1 for D (6 bases). Per germline, CDR1 SGHRS and CDR2 YFSETQ. The CDR3 loop spans 13 amino acids. Trimming took 1 base from V and 6 from J, leaving 11 bases between them. Here the CDR3 reads CASSLKRDTEQYF. CDR3 nucleotides: TGCGCCAGCAGCTTGAAAAGGGACACCGAGCAGTACTTC.

V and J are TRBV11-2 and TRBJ2-3; TRBD2 is a possible D gene (6 bases). V was cut by 3 bases and J by 1 base, with 8 bases left in between. The germline CDR1 and CDR2 sequences are SGHAT and FQNNGV. This CDR3 has 14 residues. DNA of the CDR3: TGTGCCAGCAGCTTGTGGGGGGGCACAGATACGCAGTATTTT. Its protein is CASSLWGGTDTQYF.

V is TRBV4-2 and J is TRBJ2-4; 12 nucleotides match TRBD2. CDR3 length: 14 amino acids. Germline CDR1 reads LGHNA; CDR2 reads YNFKEQ. J was trimmed by 14 bases and V by 0 bases; bases with no gene match: 5. This CDR3 is CASSQDRTSGGKYF. CDR3 DNA sequence: TGTGCCAGCAGCCAAGATCGAACTAGCGGGGGGAAGTACTTC.

V usage is TRBV4-1 and J usage is TRBJ2-5; 7 bases agree with TRBD2. The germline V gene has CDR1 MGHRA and CDR2 YSYEKL. V trimming: 1 base; J trimming: 0 bases; junction bases outside the gene matches: 5. The CDR3 sequence is 16 residues long. The CDR3 is CASSQGGGLYQETQYF. CDR3 nucleotide sequence: TGCGCCAGCAGCCAAGGGGGGGGATTATACCAAGAGACCCAGTACTTC.

The V gene is TRBV7-9, the J gene TRBJ2-5, with a tentative D call TRBD1 (6 bases). The germline V gene encodes CDR1 SEHNR and CDR2 FQNEAQ (reference sequence). V was shortened by 5 bases and J by 1 base, with 11 bases between the two germline ends. The CDR3 has 14 residues. Here the CDR3 reads CASSPTGTQETQYF. The CDR3 bases are TGTGCCAGCAGCCCCACAGGGACCCAAGAGACCCAGTACTTC.

This clone was counted between two and nine times. V gene TRBV6-6 combines with J gene TRBJ1-1, with no clear D. Germline V lookup: CDR1 MNHNY, CDR2 SVGAGI (reference sequence). The CDR3 runs 14 residues. V was trimmed by 7 bases and J by 1 base, leaving 13 bases between them. The CDR3 spells CASTPLRQNTEAFF. The CDR3 region has the DNA TGTGCCAGCACCCCCCTTAGACAGAACACTGAAGCTTTCTTT.

This chain uses TRBV7-2 with TRBJ2-2; unclear D gene. Germline V gene data show CDR1 as SGHTA and CDR2 as FQGNSA. The CDR3 runs to 14 residues. Trimming cost V 0 bases and J 0 bases, with 2 bases left between them. CDR3 in amino acids: CASSLATNTGELFF. CDR3 sequence (DNA): TGTGCCAGCAGCTTAGCTACGAACACCGGGGAGCTGTTTTTT.

The chain recombines TRBV6-4 with TRBJ2-7; 9 bases match TRBD1. The trim removed 2 bases at V and 3 bases at J, leaving 14 bases unmatched. Germline V gene lookup returns CDR1 MRHNA and CDR2 SNTAGT. CDR3 length: 18 amino acids. Here the CDR3 reads CASSDRVGRRDRDYEQYF. Written as DNA, the CDR3 is TGTGCCAGCAGTGACCGTGTCGGGCGCCGGGACAGGGACTACGAGCAGTACTTC.

V usage is TRBV5-1 and J usage is TRBJ2-7, with a weak D call TRBD1 (5 bases). CDR1 SGHRS and CDR2 YFSETQ come from the germline V gene. The CDR3 totals 16 residues. V lost 0 bases to trimming and J lost 1 base, with 14 bases between them. CDR3 bases: TGCGCCAGCAGCTTGGGCGACAGCCTACCTTCCTACGAGCAGTACTTC. Protein product: CASSLGDSLPSYEQYF.

The chain carries TRBV11-2 and TRBJ1-1; TRBD1 is a possible D gene (5 bases). Germline CDR1 and CDR2: SGHAT and FQNNGV. V was shortened by 0 bases and J by 1 base, with 15 bases between the two germline ends. CDR3 length: 17 residues. The CDR3 sequence: CASSLDGGMIRNTEAFF. The CDR3 bases are TGTGCCAGCAGCTTAGATGGGGGGATGATCCGGAACACTGAAGCTTTCTTT.

The chain has TRBV4-3 and TRBJ2-1, with a tentative D call TRBD2 (7 bases). V lost 0 bases and J 6 bases, leaving 15 bases between the germline ends. The germline CDR1 and CDR2 sequences are LGHNA and YSLEER. CDR3 length equals 16 residues. The CDR3 is CASSQDLGGGFNEQFF. The CDR3 bases are TGCGCCAGCAGCCAAGATCTAGGGGGGGGCTTCAATGAGCAGTTCTTC.

This chain connects TRBV10-3 to TRBJ2-5, with a possible D match to TRBD1 (6 bases). V lost 3 bases and J lost 6, with 14 bases in between. Germline CDR1 and CDR2: ENHRY and SYGVKD. CDR3 length: 14 residues. The DNA of the CDR3 is TGTGCCATCAGTGAATACAGGGCCAAGCAGACCCAGTACTTC. Translating gives CAISEYRAKQTQYF.

The V and J genes are TRBV7-2 and TRBJ2-3; 11 nucleotides match TRBD2. Germline assignment: CDR1 SGHTA and CDR2 FQGNSA. The CDR3 has 18 residues. The V gene end was trimmed by 1 base and the J gene end by 0 bases; junction bases not matched to a gene: 6. The CDR3, as DNA: TGTGCCAGCAGCTTAGGACCCGGGACTAGCGGTAGCACAGATACGCAGTATTTT. Amino acid sequence: CASSLGPGTSGSTDTQYF.

V and J are TRBV5-4 and TRBJ1-1; D gene uncertain. Looked up from germline, CDR1 is SGHNT and CDR2 is YYREEE (reference sequence). CDR3 length equals 16 residues. Trimming took 0 bases from V and 6 from J, leaving 18 bases between them. The CDR3 is CASSLDSTSLSAEAFF. CDR3 DNA: TGTGCCAGCAGCTTGGACTCAACTTCTCTGAGCGCTGAAGCTTTCTTT.

The sample holds a few counts of this clone. V and J are TRBV5-8 and TRBJ1-1, with a weak D call TRBD1 (6 bases). V was trimmed by 5 bases and J by 1 base, leaving 15 bases between them. This CDR3 is 15 amino acids long. The V gene's germline CDR1 is SGHTS and CDR2 YDEGEE. CDR3 amino acids: CASRKRGQRNTEAFF. DNA for the CDR3: TGTGCCAGCAGAAAAAGAGGACAGAGGAACACTGAAGCTTTCTTT.

V is TRBV5-1 and J is TRBJ1-1; D may be TRBD1 (5 bases). The germline V and J ends were trimmed by 0 bases and 3 bases, with 21 bases remaining between them. This CDR3 is built from 18 residues. Per the germline V gene, CDR1 is SGHRS and CDR2 is YFSETQ. In DNA, the CDR3 is TGCGCCAGCAGCTTGGGCGGTTCGGCAGGGCCGCCGGACACTGAAGCTTTCTTT. This encodes CASSLGGSAGPPDTEAFF.

This sequence joins TRBV6-6 and TRBJ2-3; weak D call: TRBD2 (5 bases). The germline V gene encodes CDR1 MNHNY and CDR2 SVGAGI (reference sequence). The CDR3 consists of 16 residues. Trimming took off 5 bases at V and 5 bases at J, with 20 bases between the two ends. CDR3 sequence: CASSRRTLGSGDTQYF. The CDR3 DNA reads as TGTGCCAGCAGTCGTCGGACTCTAGGCAGTGGAGATACGCAGTATTTT.

This chain uses TRBV4-3 with TRBJ1-3, with 7 bases matching TRBD1. V lost 3 bases, J lost 5 bases, and 10 bases stayed unmatched. This CDR3 contains 16 residues. CDR1 LGHNA and CDR2 YSLEER come from the germline V gene. CDR3: CASSHLRQGGRNTIYF. Here the CDR3 DNA reads TGCGCCAGCAGCCACCTTCGACAGGGTGGAAGAAACACCATATATTTT.

J is TRBJ1-1 and V is TRBV2; 9 nucleotides agree with TRBD1. Germline V lookup: CDR1 SNHLY, CDR2 FYNNEI. The CDR3 consists of 13 residues. V shed 6 bases, J shed 4 bases, and the junction held 3 bases outside the gene matches. The CDR3 here is CASRGQGSTEAFF. The CDR3 bases are TGTGCCAGCAGGGGACAGGGTTCCACTGAAGCTTTCTTT.

The chain is built from TRBV6-5 and TRBJ2-5, with TRBD2 identical over 12 bases. The V gene's germline CDR1 is MNHEY and CDR2 SVGAGI. The CDR3 consists of 16 residues. J gave up 5 bases and V 0 bases, and 4 bases lay outside the gene matches. CDR3 amino acids: CASSYSLAGGWETQYF. CDR3 DNA: TGTGCCAGCAGTTACTCACTAGCGGGGGGTTGGGAGACCCAGTACTTC.